This TCR beta chain was observed in a study of beta chain features in type 1 diabetes. Worth noting for this clone: What it binds is unknown.

The length of the CDR3 is 16 residues. V lost 1 base to trimming and J lost 1 base, with 11 bases between them. Looked up from germline, CDR1 is MGHDK and CDR2 is SYGVNS. Study outcomes and limitations: Researchers cautioned that cDNA sequencing could over-represent cells with high TCR expression. TCRB repertoires of naive, central memory and Treg cells appeared more similar among patients than among healthy donors.

Investigators reverse transcribed all isolated RNA, so they sequenced expressed TCRB transcripts. The repertoire was sequenced with immunoSEQ multiplex PCR; TCRdb's copy has only in-frame clones and lacks some. The profile shows 450,000 to 550,000 clones, 30% of them singletons. The sequenced material came from naive CD4+ T cells from blood. The chain employs TRBV25-1 and TRBJ2-1; D not certain. The sequence came from a man aged 18 to 30 in good health. The CDR3 bases are TGTGCCAGCAGTGAATTGCGAGCCGAGTCCTACAATGAGCAGTTCTTC. Protein product: CASSELRAESYNEQFF.